Following are 30 T cell receptor beta chains from one sample sequenced in a study of PD-1 blockade in mismatch repair-deficient tumors. The assay was immunoSEQ multiplex PCR, and TCRdb's table has in-frame clones only and misses some. The top ten clones hold 3.5% to 6% of a sample with approximately 13,000 clones, about 85% of them seen once. The time point here: approximately 9-day in vitro stimulation with candidate neoantigen peptide 6. Antigen specificity for these receptors is unknown. The sample in question was cells cultured in vitro, obtained from a patient treated with pembrolizumab. These receptors all come from an adult with mismatch repair-deficient cancer.

This clone has a single count. The chain combines TRBV7-8 with TRBJ1-1; the D is unclear. Per germline, CDR1 SGHVS and CDR2 FQNEAQ. CDR3 length: 12 amino acids. Between the trimmed V and J ends, which lost 3 bases and 0 bases, there was a span of 2 bases. CDR3 protein: CASSLVNTEAFF. The CDR3 nucleotides are TGTGCCAGCAGCTTGGTGAACACTGAAGCTTTCTTT.

This chain uses TRBV28 with TRBJ1-2, with D possibly matching TRBD1 (5 bases). The germline V and J ends were trimmed by 3 bases and 3 bases, with 14 bases remaining between them. Germline V gene data show CDR1 as MDHEN and CDR2 as SYDVKM. This CDR3 has 15 amino acids. CDR3 sequence reads: CASSFAGGSYYGYTF. DNA of the CDR3: TGTGCCAGCAGTTTCGCCGGGGGGTCTTACTATGGCTACACCTTC.

This chain uses TRBV28 with TRBJ1-2, with 10 bases aligning to TRBD1. This CDR3 is 14 amino acids long. The junction had 7 bases not matched to a gene; V was cut back by 5 bases and J by 7 bases. CDR1 and CDR2 (germline): MDHEN, SYDVKM. CDR3 amino acids: CASSVGQGILGYTF. The CDR3 bases are TGTGCCAGCAGTGTGGGACAGGGGATTCTTGGCTACACCTTC.

CDR3 amino acids: CASSLADVAGNTEAFF. In nucleotides, the CDR3 is TGCGCCAGCAGCTTGGCCGACGTAGCTGGAAACACTGAAGCTTTCTTT. V and J are TRBV5-1 and TRBJ1-1, with no clear D. CDR3 length: 16 residues. Trimming took off 0 bases at V and 2 bases at J, with 14 bases between the two ends. From germline, CDR1 is SGHRS and CDR2 YFSETQ.

This clone was found a few times. The chain joins TRBV5-1 to TRBJ2-1, with TRBD2 matching 7 bases. In germline, CDR1 is SGHRS, CDR2 YFSETQ. Trimming at V came to 0 bases and at J to 7 bases, leaving 4 bases not matched to a gene. The CDR3 length is 14 residues. The CDR3 DNA reads as TGCGCCAGCAGCTTGGTGGCGGGAGTAAATGAGCAGTTCTTC. It yields the protein CASSLVAGVNEQFF.

V gene TRBV9 combines with J gene TRBJ2-1; possibly TRBD1 for D (5 bases). The CDR3 loop spans 15 amino acids. The V gene lost 2 bases and the J gene lost 8 bases, with 17 bases spanning the gap. In germline, CDR1 is SGDLS, CDR2 YYNGEE. The chain's CDR3 is CASSVRADPRDEQFF. CDR3 DNA sequence: TGTGCCAGCAGCGTTCGGGCGGATCCCAGGGATGAGCAGTTCTTC.

This sequence joins TRBV7-8 and TRBJ1-1; no clear D. CDR3 length: 13 residues. From germline, CDR1 is SGHVS and CDR2 FQNEAQ. The V end was cut by 1 base, the J end by 2 bases, with 5 bases between. The CDR3 protein is CASSLDSNTEAFF. CDR3 bases: TGTGCCAGCAGCTTAGACTCAAACACTGAAGCTTTCTTT.

This chain connects TRBV4-2 to TRBJ2-6; 7 bases match TRBD1. CDR1 is LGHNA and CDR2 is YNFKEQ in the germline V gene. The CDR3 runs to 17 residues. With 0 bases clipped from V and 0 bases from J, the junction kept 2 bases outside the gene matches. CDR3 sequence reads: CASSQEQGYSGANVLTF. CDR3 DNA sequence: TGTGCCAGCAGCCAAGAACAGGGGTACTCTGGGGCCAACGTCCTGACTTTC.

V is TRBV10-2 and J is TRBJ2-1, with no clear D. CDR1 and CDR2 (germline): WSHSY, SAAADI. The CDR3 spans 11 residues. Deletions cut 8 bases from V and 8 bases from J, with 10 bases between. The CDR3 is CASLGFDEQFF. The CDR3 bases are TGCGCCAGCCTTGGGTTCGATGAGCAGTTCTTC.

V gene TRBV18 combines with J gene TRBJ1-2, with TRBD1 as a possible D gene (5 bases). The V end lost 1 base, the J end lost 3 bases, and 18 bases lay between the germline ends. In germline, CDR1 is KGHSH, CDR2 LQKENI. This CDR3 has 17 amino acids. CDR3 DNA sequence: TGTGCCAGCTCACCACTTGACAGCGGAGGAGGGGACTATGGCTACACCTTC. Its translation is CASSPLDSGGGDYGYTF.

The chain employs TRBV30 and TRBJ2-5, with 7 bases lining up with TRBD1. Unmatched junction bases numbered 6, after V lost 3 bases and J lost 2 bases. Germline V gene sequence: CDR1 GTSNPN, CDR2 SVGIG (reference sequence). This CDR3 region has 14 residues. CDR3 sequence reads: CAWSRRDRQETQYF. The CDR3 DNA sequence: TGTGCCTGGAGCCGACGGGACAGACAAGAGACCCAGTACTTC.

The CDR3 nucleotides read TGTGCCAGCAGCCGTGCCCCAGCGGGAACCTACAATGAGCAGTTCTTC. Its translation is CASSRAPAGTYNEQFF. The chain has TRBV7-3 and TRBJ2-1; 7 bases are a match to TRBD2. CDR1 and CDR2 (germline): SGHTA, FQGTGA. V trimming: 5 bases; J trimming: 2 bases; junction bases outside the gene matches: 9. The CDR3 has 16 residues.

The chain carries TRBV7-2 and TRBJ2-7, with 9 bases fitting TRBD1. Germline CDR1 SGHTA, CDR2 FQGNSA. J gave up 6 bases and V 1 base, and 7 bases lay outside the gene matches. This CDR3 is 15 amino acids long. This CDR3 is CASSLVGTGSIEQYF. The CDR3 DNA is TGTGCCAGCAGCTTAGTAGGGACAGGGTCTATCGAGCAGTACTTC.

The chain links TRBV30 to TRBJ2-7; 10 bases agree with TRBD2. CDR3 length equals 14 residues. Germline-derived CDR1 and CDR2 are GTSNPN and SVGIG (reference sequence). The V gene end was trimmed by 4 bases and the J gene end by 0 bases; junction bases not matched to a gene: 3. CDR3 protein: CAWTSGRSSYEQYF. In nucleotides, the CDR3 is TGTGCCTGGACTAGCGGGAGAAGCTCCTACGAGCAGTACTTC. Variable domain in full (rest from reference TRBV30 and TRBJ2-7): SQTIHQWPATLVQPVGSPLSLECTVEGTSNPNLYWYRQAAGRGLQLLFYSVGIGQISSEVPQNLSASRPQDRQFILSSKKLLLSDSGFYLCAWTSGRSSYEQYFGPGTRLTVT.

V gene TRBV28 combines with J gene TRBJ2-1, with 12 bases identical to TRBD1. The length of the CDR3 is 14 residues. CDR1 is MDHEN, CDR2 SYDVKM, per germline. Trimming took 7 bases from V and 13 from J; bases not matched to a gene: 11. As DNA, the CDR3 is TGTGCCAGCAACCGTGGGACAGGGGGCTGGGAACAGTTCTTC. It is translated as CASNRGTGGWEQFF.

The chain has TRBV27 and TRBJ2-7, with a tentative D call TRBD1 (6 bases). This CDR3 region has 12 residues. Between the trimmed V and J ends, which lost 4 bases and 4 bases, there was a span of 8 bases. Looked up from germline, CDR1 is MNHEY and CDR2 is SMNVEV (reference sequence). DNA of the CDR3: TGTGCCAGCAGTTCAGGGGCGTACGAGCAGTACTTC. This gives the protein CASSSGAYEQYF.

This chain connects TRBV27 to TRBJ2-1, with D unresolved. Trimming stripped 1 base from V and 2 bases from J, with 6 bases between. In germline, CDR1 is MNHEY, CDR2 SMNVEV (reference sequence). The CDR3 spans 14 residues. The CDR3 loop is CASSLLAPYNEQFF. The CDR3 DNA reads as TGTGCCAGCAGTTTATTAGCCCCCTACAATGAGCAGTTCTTC.

The J gene is TRBJ2-7, the V gene TRBV7-8; the match to TRBD2 covers 12 bases. Trimming removed 5 bases from V and 1 base from J; junction bases left unmatched: 6. The germline CDR1 and CDR2 sequences are SGHVS and FQNEAQ. The CDR3 consists of 16 residues. The CDR3 loop is CASSPRTSGTSYEQYF. DNA for the CDR3: TGTGCCAGCAGCCCGAGGACTAGCGGGACATCCTACGAGCAGTACTTC.

The chain carries TRBV28 and TRBJ2-7; maybe TRBD1 (5 bases). Trimming removed 6 bases at V and 4 bases at J, with 19 bases between. This CDR3 comprises 15 residues. Germline CDR1 MDHEN, CDR2 SYDVKM. CDR3 nucleotides: TGTGCCAGCAGACTCCAGGGCAATCGCCTTTACGAGCAGTACTTC. Protein sequence: CASRLQGNRLYEQYF.

The chain links TRBV7-8 to TRBJ1-5, with 9 bases identical to TRBD1. Germline-derived CDR1 and CDR2 are SGHVS and FQNEAQ. The V and J ends lost 5 bases and 3 bases, in that order; junction bases with no gene match: 11. The CDR3 is 17 residues long. CDR3 sequence (DNA): TGTGCCAGCAGCCCCATTACCGGACAGGGGATCAATCAGCCCCAGCATTTT. As protein: CASSPITGQGINQPQHF.

This chain connects TRBV19 to TRBJ2-3; D not resolved. CDR1 is LNHDA and CDR2 is SQIVND in the germline V gene (reference sequence). The CDR3 is 16 amino acids. The germline V and J ends were trimmed by 5 bases and 0 bases, with 15 bases remaining between them. CDR3 bases: TGTGCCAGTAGTCCTGCGAGATCTGCTAGCACAGATACGCAGTATTTT. This codes for CASSPARSASTDTQYF. The variable domain in full, completed from reference TRBV19 and TRBJ2-3, reads DGGITQSPKYLFRKEGQNVTLSCEQNLNHDAMYWYRQDPGQGLRLIYYSQIVNDFQKGDIAEGYSVSREKKESFPLTVTSAQKNPTAFYLCASSPARSASTDTQYFGPGTRLTVL.

V gene TRBV7-2 combines with J gene TRBJ2-7; 9 bases line up with TRBD2. With the DNA end fitting TRBJ2-5 better, the J assignment may be wrong. Germline V gene data show CDR1 as SGHTA and CDR2 as FQGNSA. This CDR3 region has 14 residues. CDR3 region: CASSPGLAVETQYF. The CDR3 coding sequence is TGTGCCAGCAGTCCGGGACTAGCCGTCGAGACCCAGTACTTC.

V usage is TRBV5-1 and J usage is TRBJ2-1; D is uncertain. This CDR3 comprises 17 residues. Germline assignment: CDR1 SGHRS and CDR2 YFSETQ. The V gene lost 2 bases and the J gene lost 8 bases, with 23 bases spanning the gap. CDR3 sequence (DNA): TGCGCCAGCAGCTTACCCTTGAGACGAGAAGAGACCGATGAGCAGTTCTTC. Its translation: CASSLPLRREETDEQFF.

The chain links TRBV28 to TRBJ1-2, with a weak D call TRBD1 (5 bases). The germline V and J ends were trimmed by 5 bases and 0 bases, with 16 bases remaining between them. The CDR3 is 16 amino acids. Germline values: CDR1 MDHEN, CDR2 SYDVKM. The CDR3 nucleotides read TGTGCCAGCAGTCGACAGAACTACTACACTAACTATGGCTACACCTTC. Translating gives CASSRQNYYTNYGYTF.

This clone has a single count. This chain uses TRBV11-2 with TRBJ1-2; the D is unclear. Germline CDR1 and CDR2: SGHAT and FQNNGV. V shed 5 bases and J shed 4 bases, with 20 bases lying between them. This CDR3 has 16 amino acids. CDR3 residues: CASSPLRRLVRYGYTF. In DNA, the CDR3 is TGTGCCAGCAGCCCCTTGCGGAGGCTTGTCCGCTATGGCTACACCTTC.

In the case of this clone: This sample also contains other DNA sequences that code for the same CDR3. The chain combines TRBV5-8 with TRBJ2-7; the match to TRBD2 covers 8 bases. Germline values: CDR1 SGHTS, CDR2 YDEGEE. The CDR3 sequence is 15 residues long. V lost 4 bases to trimming and J lost 3 bases; unmatched junction nucleotides: 9. CDR3 coding DNA: TGTGCCAGCAGCAGATCTAGCGGGTCACTCTACGAGCAGTACTTC. Protein: CASSRSSGSLYEQYF.

On this clone: Compared with germline, one end of the junction differs, possibly owing to a read error. The gene calls are TRBV5-6 and TRBJ2-5; a weak D match, TRBD1 (5 bases). Germline V lookup: CDR1 SGHDT, CDR2 YYEEEE. The CDR3 runs to 11 residues. The CDR3 nucleotides are TGTGCCAGCAGCTTGGAGACAGTCCTTCACTTC. It specifies CASSLETVLHF.

The chain combines TRBV5-1 with TRBJ2-1, with 9 bases identical to TRBD2. The trim removed 3 bases at V and 7 bases at J, leaving 5 bases unmatched. The length of the CDR3 is 14 residues. The germline CDR1 and CDR2 sequences are SGHRS and YFSETQ. The CDR3 DNA reads as TGCGCCAGCAGCTCTGGACTAGCGACGAATGAGCAGTTCTTC. Encoded protein: CASSSGLATNEQFF. The full variable domain, its missing parts supplied by reference TRBV5-1 and TRBJ2-1, is KAGVTQTPRYLIKTRGQQVTLSCSPISGHRSVSWYQQTPGQGLQFLFEYFSETQRNKGNFPGRFSGRQFSNSRSEMNVSTLELGDSALYLCASSSGLATNEQFFGPGTRLTVL.

V is TRBV5-4 and J is TRBJ2-7, with 7 bases lining up with TRBD2. This CDR3 region has 13 residues. V lost 0 bases, J lost 5 bases, and 2 bases stayed unmatched. The germline V gene has CDR1 SGHNT and CDR2 YYREEE (reference sequence). CDR3 residues: CASSLARGDEQYF. CDR3 bases: TGTGCCAGCAGCTTGGCTCGGGGGGACGAGCAGTACTTC.

The count of this clone is one. J is TRBJ1-4 and V is TRBV5-1; D not resolved. Trimming took 0 bases from V and 13 from J, leaving 19 bases between them. This CDR3 contains 15 residues. In germline, CDR1 is SGHRS, CDR2 YFSETQ. The CDR3 spells CASSLGMVNQPLLFF. CDR3 nucleotide sequence: TGCGCCAGCAGCTTGGGTATGGTAAATCAGCCTCTACTGTTTTTT.